This T cell receptor (beta chain) was identified during a study of OX40 agonist ivuxolimab in advanced cancers. Regarding the study in general: The costimulatory receptor OX40 (CD134) was targeted by ivuxolimab, a fully human IgG2 agonistic monoclonal antibody. Patients were allowed to have had prior anti-PD-1, anti-PD-L1 or anti-CTLA-4 therapy, and 40% of the dose-escalation patients had previously received checkpoint inhibitors. The point of sequencing TCRbeta in the periphery was to test whether ivuxolimab changed TCR sequence diversity and drove clonal T-cell expansion. The monotherapy dose-escalation portion (N ≈ 50 patients) of the phase I ivuxolimab trial is reported in the paper. Intravenous ivuxolimab was administered to patients every 2 weeks at six dose levels: 0.01, 0.1, 0.3, 1.5, 3 and 10 mg/kg. Among the roughly 50 dose-escalation patients, about 19 had hepatocellular carcinoma, approximately 15 melanoma, 9 renal cell carcinoma and 9 head and neck cancer. Partial responses were achieved by three dose-escalation patients, of whom one had hepatocellular carcinoma and two had cutaneous melanoma. In the dose-escalation cohort, 70% to 85% of patients were male, and the mean age was about 55 years, with a range of about 20 to 90. Broad study findings and their caveats: At doses from 0.1 to 3.0 mg/kg, clonal expansion was seen in both CD4+ and CD8+ blood T cells between baseline and week 6. In the 0.1-3.0 mg/kg groups, partial responders had among the lowest normalized peripheral clonal expansion, particularly in CD8+ T cells. After ivuxolimab, more expanded clones were found on average in CD8+ T cells than in CD4+ T cells. Antigen specificity was not determined for the clonally expanded peripheral T cells. Low levels of normalized T-cell clonal expansion were also seen in some patients who did not respond.

As to this clone: The antigen it recognizes is unknown. Base qualities are not provided; no much larger clone lies one nucleotide away.

Genomic DNA was isolated from the sorted cells so that the TCRbeta CDR3 region could be sequenced. TCRbeta CDR3 regions were sequenced using the immunoSEQ Assay. What TCRdb holds here is the immuneACCESS table cut down to in-frame rearrangements. Part of the clones is not present; checked against another copy, under half of the missing clones reflect an unresolved V gene, and the others are unexplained. This sample gives about 99,000 clones in total; more than 85% of them show up just once. 0.25% to 0.35% of the sample comes from the top ten. Patients with autoimmune disease history or receiving systemic immunosuppression were excluded from the trial. Peripheral blood for TCR sequencing was drawn from every dose cohort at baseline, at cycle 4 day 1 and at cycle 7 day 1. Samples came from an open-label, multicenter, first-in-human phase I dose-escalation trial of ivuxolimab. The trial enrolled adults with locally advanced or metastatic head and neck squamous cell, hepatocellular, melanoma or renal cell carcinoma. Before TCR sequencing, CD4+ T cells and CD8+ T cells were sorted from peripheral blood as separate populations.

The germline V gene gives CDR1 as ENHRY and CDR2 as SYGVKD. The CDR3 spans 16 residues, from the cysteine through the phenylalanine. Just CDR3 DNA is preserved here, 48 bases in frame from base 1. V is pared back by 0 bases and J by 2 bases, with 11 bases lying between the germline termini. This receptor was identified in an adult with an advanced solid tumor such as melanoma, head and neck, liver or kidney cancer. The rearrangement joined TRBV10-3 to TRBJ2-1; a tentative D match to TRBD2 spans 5 bases. The input for sequencing was CD4+ or CD8+ T cells sorted from blood, taken in a trial of the OX40 agonist ivuxolimab. The base sequence is TGTGCCATCAGTGAGTCAACGAGGGCTACCTACAATGAGCAGTTCTTC. Its amino acids are CAISESTRATYNEQFF.